These T cell receptor beta chains were read from a single sample in a study of neurological immune-mediated disorders. TCRdb analysed the 5' RACE reads with MiXCR anew, one entry per CDR3 protein. The repertoire includes 80,000 or so distinct CDR3 sequences, around 9.9% of them detected once, and 1.7% sits in the top ten. Material: PBMCs. Receptor source: a man in his forties or fifties in good health. CDR3s include the opening cysteine and the closing phenylalanine or tryptophan. A D gene is named only where the DNA matches it firmly. Where a row states a size, it is once, few, many or the class of an expanded clone; other rows omit it.

V: TRBV3-1
length: 14
J: TRBJ2-5
D: -
size: many
DNA: TGTGCCAGCAGCCTACAAGCGGACCAAGAGACCCAGTACTTC
CDR3: CASSLQADQETQYF

V: TRBV5-8
length: 16
J: TRBJ1-4
D: -
size: many
DNA: TGTGCCAGCAGGCGTGGGGCAGGGGTAATATTTGAAAAACTGTTTTTT
CDR3: CASRRGAGVIFEKLFF

V: TRBV30
length: 13
J: TRBJ2-7
D: -
size: many
DNA: TGTGCCTGGGCCGGGGACATCTCCTACGAGCAGTACTTC
CDR3: CAWAGDISYEQYF

V: TRBV7-9
length: 15
J: TRBJ2-7
D: TRBD2
size: many
DNA: TGTGCCAGCACTAGCGGGAATGTCGGTGGGTACGAGCAGTACTTC
CDR3: CASTSGNVGGYEQYF

V: TRBV5-1
length: 16
J: TRBJ1-4
D: -
size: many
DNA: TGCGCCAGCAGCTTGGACAGGGCTCAAGGTAGAGAAAAACTGTTTTTT
CDR3: CASSLDRAQGREKLFF

V: TRBV20-1
length: 13
J: TRBJ1-3
D: TRBD1
size: many
DNA: TGCAGTGCTGGGGACAGCTCTGGAAACACCATATATTTT
CDR3: CSAGDSSGNTIYF

V: TRBV4-1
length: 15
J: TRBJ2-1
D: -
size: many
DNA: TGCGCCAGCAGCCAAGATCAGGCCCCCCGCAATGAGCAGTTCTTC
CDR3: CASSQDQAPRNEQFF

V: TRBV7-8
length: 15
J: TRBJ1-5
D: -
size: many
DNA: TGTGCCAGCAGCCTCGTGCGGGGGATGGATCAGCCCCAGCATTTT
CDR3: CASSLVRGMDQPQHF

V: TRBV12-3/TRBV12-4
length: 14
J: TRBJ1-3
D: -
size: many
DNA: TGTGCCAGCAGTTTGGGCATCCCTGGAAACACCATATATTTT
CDR3: CASSLGIPGNTIYF

V: TRBV11-2
length: 14
J: TRBJ2-1
D: TRBD2
size: many
DNA: TGTGCCAGCAGCTTGAGACTAGCGGGAGGTGAGCAGTTCTTC
CDR3: CASSLRLAGGEQFF

V: TRBV12-3/TRBV12-4
length: 14
J: TRBJ1-1
D: -
size: many
DNA: TGTGCCAGCACCCGAAGGGGGTCCTCCACTGAAGCTTTCTTT
CDR3: CASTRRGSSTEAFF

V: TRBV5-1
length: 18
J: TRBJ2-6
D: -
size: many
DNA: TGCGCCAGCAGCTTGGATCACATGCTAAGCTCTGGGGCCAACGTCCTGACTTTC
CDR3: CASSLDHMLSSGANVLTF

V: TRBV11-2
length: 15
J: TRBJ2-1
D: -
size: many
DNA: TGTGCCAGCACCCCCCCTGGAAGCGGGAAGGGGGGGGAGTTCTTC
CDR3: CASTPPGSGKGGEFF

V: TRBV2
length: 13
J: TRBJ1-2
D: -
size: many
DNA: TGTGCCAGCAGTGACCAGGGGTACTATGGCTACACCTTC
CDR3: CASSDQGYYGYTF

V: TRBV6-4
length: 16
J: TRBJ1-6
D: TRBD1
size: many
DNA: TGTGCCAGCAGTGAAGGGACAGTATACGGTAATTCACCCCTCCACTTT
CDR3: CASSEGTVYGNSPLHF

V: TRBV5-1
length: 15
J: TRBJ2-1
D: TRBD1
size: many
DNA: TGCGCCAGCAGCACCGGGACAGGGGCCTACAATGAGCAGTTCTTC
CDR3: CASSTGTGAYNEQFF

V: TRBV29-1
length: 12
J: TRBJ1-1
D: TRBD1
size: few
DNA: TGCAGCGTTCTTCGTACAGGGGTTAAAGCTTTCTTT
CDR3: CSVLRTGVKAFF

V: TRBV5-1
length: 14
J: TRBJ2-5
D: -
size: many
DNA: TGCGCCAGCAGCTTACTAGGGATGGAAGAGACCCAGTACTTC
CDR3: CASSLLGMEETQYF

V: TRBV27
length: 15
J: TRBJ2-7
D: TRBD1
size: many
DNA: TGTGCCAGCAGATCCGGACAGGGGACCACCTACGAGCAGTACTTC
CDR3: CASRSGQGTTYEQYF

V: TRBV21-1
length: 14
J: TRBJ2-7
D: -
size: -
DNA: TGTGCCAGCATCCCGGACAGGTATGACTACGAGCAGTACTTC
CDR3: CASIPDRYDYEQYF